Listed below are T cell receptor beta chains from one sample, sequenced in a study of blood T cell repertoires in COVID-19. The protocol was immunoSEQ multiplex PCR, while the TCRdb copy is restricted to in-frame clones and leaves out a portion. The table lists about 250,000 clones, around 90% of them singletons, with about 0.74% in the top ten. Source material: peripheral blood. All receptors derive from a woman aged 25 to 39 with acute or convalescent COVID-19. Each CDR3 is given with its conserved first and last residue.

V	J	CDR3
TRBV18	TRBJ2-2	CASSPFVLAGNTGELFF
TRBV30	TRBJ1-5	CAWSSGQNQPQHF
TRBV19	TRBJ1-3	CASRNSDFSGNTIYF
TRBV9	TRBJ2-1	CASSASGTPDNEQFF
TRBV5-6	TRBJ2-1	CASSLGSWRGGNEQFF
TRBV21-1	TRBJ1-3	CASTIPGQGPGNTIYF
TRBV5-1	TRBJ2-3	CASSQRTGPDTQYF
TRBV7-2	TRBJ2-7	CASSPYRPGTSTYEQYF
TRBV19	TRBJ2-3	CASRDSSGSLDTQYF
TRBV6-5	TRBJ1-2	CASSSGQFAYGYTF
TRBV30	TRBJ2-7	CAWSPGSPYEQYF
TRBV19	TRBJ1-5	CASSIFGVSQPQHF
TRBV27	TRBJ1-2	CASRLLGGGYGYTF
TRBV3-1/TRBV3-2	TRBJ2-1	CASSTNNNEQFF
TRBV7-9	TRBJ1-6	CASSLGSSYNSPLHF
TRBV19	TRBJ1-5	CASSIQGGDQPQHF
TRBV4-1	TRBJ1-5	CASSQLTGNQPQHF
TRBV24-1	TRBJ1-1	CATSDLPRGTEAFF
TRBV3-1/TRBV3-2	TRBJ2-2	CASSQVLWELFF
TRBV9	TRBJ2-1	CASSVDSRTSGRSEQFF
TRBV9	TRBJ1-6	CASSVAVSTNSPLHF
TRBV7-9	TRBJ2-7	CASSFMGDSYYEQYF
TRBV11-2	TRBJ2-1	CASSSGLAGVGNEQFF
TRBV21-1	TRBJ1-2	CASSKEPGILAMATF
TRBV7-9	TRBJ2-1	CASTRSESSYNEQFF
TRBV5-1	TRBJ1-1	CASSREGRSNTEAFF
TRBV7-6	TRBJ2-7	CASSLGVSSGSDEQYF
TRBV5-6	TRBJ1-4	CASTEQGINEKLFF
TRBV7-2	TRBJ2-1	CASSLSGGTYNEQFF
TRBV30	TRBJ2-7	CAWSYRVASYEQYF
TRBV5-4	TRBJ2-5	CASSGGREGLGETQYF
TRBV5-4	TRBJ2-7	CASSTPNRGRLYEQYF
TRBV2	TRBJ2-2	CASSETSRGTGELFF
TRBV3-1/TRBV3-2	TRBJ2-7	CASSQSLAGAYREQYF
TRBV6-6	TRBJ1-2	CASTQWEDYGYTF
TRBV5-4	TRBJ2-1	CASSPVDRANNEQFF
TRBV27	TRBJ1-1	CASSSRQGHAQLTEAFF
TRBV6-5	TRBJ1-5	CASQTGGHQPQHF
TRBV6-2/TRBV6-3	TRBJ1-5	CASSYLDRVAYQPQHF
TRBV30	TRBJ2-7	CAWTSGSYEQYF
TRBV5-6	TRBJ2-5	CASSSRRWTIPETQYF
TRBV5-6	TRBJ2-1	CARGGERGISNEQFF
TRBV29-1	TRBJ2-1	CSVEDWKSGSHGAQFF
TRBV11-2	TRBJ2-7	CASSRLAELYEQYF
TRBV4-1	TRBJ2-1	CASSLYYNEQFF